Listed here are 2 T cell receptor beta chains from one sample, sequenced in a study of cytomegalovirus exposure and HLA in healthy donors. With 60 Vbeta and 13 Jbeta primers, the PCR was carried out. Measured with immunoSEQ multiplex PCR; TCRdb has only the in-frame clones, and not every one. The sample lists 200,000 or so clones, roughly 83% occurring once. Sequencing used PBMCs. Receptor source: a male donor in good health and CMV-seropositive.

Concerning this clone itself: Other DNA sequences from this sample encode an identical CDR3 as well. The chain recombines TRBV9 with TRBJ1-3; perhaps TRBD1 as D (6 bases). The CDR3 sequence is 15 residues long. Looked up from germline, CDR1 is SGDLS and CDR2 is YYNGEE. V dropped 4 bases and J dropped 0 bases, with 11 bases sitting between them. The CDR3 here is CASSLGQSSGNTIYF. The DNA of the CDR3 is TGTGCCAGCAGCCTTGGACAGAGCTCTGGAAACACCATATATTTT. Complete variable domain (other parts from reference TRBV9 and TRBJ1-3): DSGVTQTPKHLITATGQRVTLRCSPRSGDLSVYWYQQSLDQGLQFLIQYYNGEERAKGNILERFSAQQFPDLHSELNLSSLELGDSALYFCASSLGQSSGNTIYFGEGSWLTVV.

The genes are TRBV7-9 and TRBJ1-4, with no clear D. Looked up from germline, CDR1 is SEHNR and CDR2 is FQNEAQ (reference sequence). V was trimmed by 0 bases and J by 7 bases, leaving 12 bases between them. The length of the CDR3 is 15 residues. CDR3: CASSLARGSSEKLFF. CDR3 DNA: TGTGCCAGCAGCTTAGCCCGAGGTAGCAGTGAAAAACTGTTTTTT.